This T cell receptor (beta chain) was captured by sequencing in a study of blood T cell repertoires in COVID-19. Turning to the study itself: The cDNA or gDNA used as material had been derived from T cells, B-cell-depleted T cells, or PBMCs.

Authors' processing steps: By means of reference gene primer amplification, nucleated cell counts were estimated. Measured with immunoSEQ multiplex PCR; TCRdb has only the in-frame clones, and not every one. The DNA was the basis for D and trimming; V, J and clone size are from that table. This table holds 150,000 or so clones, approximately 80% found once. The CDR3 totals 15 residues. Germline V gene sequence: CDR1 MNHEY, CDR2 SVGAGI. With V trimmed by 4 bases and J by 4 bases, 8 bases remained unmatched. The sample consisted of peripheral blood. The receptor was derived from a woman aged 60-70 years with acute or convalescent COVID-19. The V and J genes are TRBV6-5 and TRBJ2-7, with 9 bases lining up with TRBD1. CDR3 DNA sequence: TGTGCCAGCAGTTCCACCGGGACAGGGAAATACGAGCAGTACTTC. It codes for CASSSTGTGKYEQYF.